This T cell receptor (beta chain) was sequenced during a study of T-cell memory formation after mild COVID-19. Study observations and caveats: Pre-infection memory carried some responding clones, suggesting that cross-reactive memory joined.

The V and J ends lost 3 bases and 8 bases respectively, with 15 bases between them. The CDR3 runs 14 residues. The V gene's germline CDR1 is SGDLS and CDR2 YYNGEE. Using its own MiXCR run on the 5' RACE reads, TCRdb lists one record per CDR3 protein. The sample comprises 300,000 to 400,000 distinct CDR3 sequences, around 28% of which are singletons, and less than 15% rests with the top ten. To note about this clonotype: Its antigen is undetermined.

The rearrangement joins TRBV9 to TRBJ2-1; D is perhaps TRBD1 (6 bases). The sequence was collected from an adult woman who had mild COVID-19 (a few samples of this study predate the infection). Cell type and time point are not known. The sample comprised PBMCs or a T cell subset sorted from them (not recorded which). CDR3 in amino acids: CASSEEYRVDEQFF. Here the CDR3 DNA reads TGTGCCAGCAGCGAGGAATACAGGGTAGATGAGCAGTTCTTC.